This TCR beta chain was identified in a study of shared clonotypes between healthy human individuals. J lost 5 bases, V lost 8 bases, and 8 bases had no gene match. CDR3 length: 13 residues. Germline CDR1 GTSNPN, CDR2 SVGIG (reference sequence). Sequenced by immunoSEQ multiplex PCR; TCRdb stores in-frame clones only, minus some. The table includes 2 million to 2.5 million clones, under 95% detected once. The chain carries TRBV30 and TRBJ2-5, with 10 bases that match TRBD2. This TCR was sampled from a young man in good health. Some clones in this sample may be carry-over from other donors' samples. Input material: naive CD4+ T cells from PBMCs. Subset defined: CD45RA+ positively selected. CDR3 DNA sequence: TGTGCCGGAAAAGCGGGAGGGCCCGAGACCCAGTACTTC. Translation: CAGKAGGPETQYF.